Presented here are 25 T cell receptor beta chains from one specimen sequenced in a study of T cell changes during pregnancy in multiple sclerosis. The table came from immunoSEQ multiplex PCR; TCRdb's copy has only in-frame clones and leaves some out. The table records more than 40,000 clones, about 90% of them present only once. Sequencing was performed on CD8+ T cells from peripheral blood mononuclear cells, taken after pregnancy. The source is a female donor with multiple sclerosis, enrolled in a pregnancy study.

The V gene is TRBV4-2, the J gene TRBJ2-2; 10 nucleotides align to TRBD2. Per germline, CDR1 LGHNA and CDR2 YNFKEQ. The V and J ends lost 4 bases and 2 bases, in that order; junction bases with no gene match: 1. CDR3 size: 15 residues. CDR3 loop: CASSPLAGNTGELFF. Here the CDR3 DNA reads TGTGCCAGCAGCCCACTAGCGGGAAACACCGGGGAGCTGTTTTTT.

The chain has TRBV4-3 and TRBJ1-1, with 9 nucleotides matching TRBD1. Germline lookup yields CDR1 LGHNA and CDR2 YSLEER. The CDR3 spans 19 residues. Trimming took 1 base from V and 1 from J; bases not matched to a gene: 13. CDR3 in DNA: TGCGCCAGCAGCCAAGGGATTAGGGGGACAGGGATTCCGAACACTGAAGCTTTCTTT. Translated, it gives CASSQGIRGTGIPNTEAFF.

J is TRBJ2-7 and V is TRBV6-5, with TRBD1 matching over 8 bases. V lost 8 bases to trimming and J lost 3 bases; unmatched junction nucleotides: 9. The CDR3 covers 14 residues. Germline CDR1 is MNHEY and CDR2 is SVGAGI. Written as DNA, the CDR3 is TGTGCCAGCGCCTCCGGGACAGGAGTCTACGAGCAGTACTTC. Translated: CASASGTGVYEQYF.

The chain combines TRBV5-1 with TRBJ1-2, with 7 bases identical to TRBD1. Germline-derived CDR1 and CDR2 are SGHRS and YFSETQ. V lost 0 bases to trimming and J lost 1 base; unmatched junction nucleotides: 3. The CDR3 is 15 residues long. The CDR3 loop is CASSLVQGDNYGYTF. The CDR3 DNA reads TGCGCCAGCAGCTTGGTCCAGGGGGATAACTATGGCTACACCTTC.

The genes are TRBV27 and TRBJ2-5, with 15 bases aligning to TRBD2. J gave up 5 bases and V 5 bases, and 3 bases lay outside the gene matches. This CDR3 is 15 amino acids long. Germline CDR1 and CDR2: MNHEY and SMNVEV (reference sequence). The chain's CDR3 is CASSLGTSGRETQYF. In DNA, the CDR3 is TGTGCCAGCAGTCTAGGGACTAGCGGGAGGGAGACCCAGTACTTC.

The chain is built from TRBV6-1 and TRBJ2-1; a weak D match, TRBD2 (5 bases). This CDR3 has 12 amino acids. CDR1 is MNHNS and CDR2 is SASEGT in the germline V gene. V lost 9 bases, J lost 5 bases, and 11 bases lay in between. This CDR3 is CASGLVDNEQFF. CDR3 coding DNA: TGTGCCAGTGGACTCGTAGACAATGAGCAGTTCTTC.

This clone appeared a few times. The chain recombines TRBV27 with TRBJ2-7; 10 bases are a match to TRBD1. This CDR3 is 15 amino acids long. The germline V gene encodes CDR1 MNHEY and CDR2 SMNVEV (reference sequence). V trimming: 6 bases; J trimming: 7 bases; junction bases outside the gene matches: 12. The chain's CDR3 is CASSDTGTGAREQYF. The CDR3 nucleotides read TGTGCCAGCAGCGATACCGGGACAGGGGCAAGAGAGCAGTACTTC.

The V and J genes are TRBV5-6 and TRBJ1-5; D is perhaps TRBD1 (5 bases). V lost 1 base to trimming and J lost 4 bases, with 6 bases between them. The CDR3 extends over 13 amino acids. The germline V gene encodes CDR1 SGHDT and CDR2 YYEEEE. The CDR3 spells CASSLRGNQPQHF. In DNA form, the CDR3 reads TGTGCCAGCAGCTTGCGGGGGAATCAGCCCCAGCATTTT.

The chain combines TRBV18 with TRBJ1-4; TRBD1 aligns across 8 bases. The CDR3 sequence is 19 residues long. The ends lost 6 bases at V and 3 bases at J; junction bases unmatched: 18. Germline V gives CDR1 KGHSH, CDR2 LQKENI. This chain's CDR3 is CASSHLLDRDTMANEKLFF. CDR3 nucleotide sequence: TGTGCCAGCTCTCATCTTCTGGACAGGGATACTATGGCTAATGAAAAACTGTTTTTT.

The V call is TRBV4-3, the J call TRBJ1-2; D call uncertain. The CDR3 covers 13 residues. Per the germline V gene, CDR1 is LGHNA and CDR2 is YSLEER. V dropped 1 base and J dropped 10 bases, with 13 bases sitting between them. The CDR3 sequence: CASSQVQQATYTF. The CDR3 bases are TGCGCCAGCAGCCAAGTTCAGCAGGCGACCTACACCTTC.

The CDR3 protein is CASRLQGETNTEAFF. The CDR3 DNA reads as TGTGCCAGTAGGTTACAGGGGGAGACGAACACTGAAGCTTTCTTT. The chain carries TRBV19 and TRBJ1-1; 8 bases match TRBD1. Trimming took 6 bases from V and 1 from J; bases not matched to a gene: 7. Germline V gene lookup returns CDR1 LNHDA and CDR2 SQIVND (reference sequence). The CDR3 loop spans 15 amino acids.

V is TRBV14 and J is TRBJ2-1, with a tentative D call TRBD2 (6 bases). Germline V gene data show CDR1 as SGHDN and CDR2 as FVKESK. This CDR3 is built from 16 residues. Trimming stripped 0 bases from V and 8 bases from J, with 17 bases between. CDR3 DNA: TGTGCCAGCAGCCAAGATCTTCCCGGAGGGGACCATGAGCAGTTCTTC. As protein: CASSQDLPGGDHEQFF.

This chain joins TRBV5-4 and TRBJ2-3; 8 nucleotides align to TRBD1. The CDR3 is 14 residues long. Per the germline V gene, CDR1 is SGHNT and CDR2 is YYREEE (reference sequence). V shed 4 bases and J 4 bases; nucleotides not matched to a gene: 5. Here the CDR3 reads CASSNRGVPDTQYF. The CDR3 DNA reads as TGTGCCAGCAGCAACAGGGGGGTCCCAGATACGCAGTATTTT.

The chain has TRBV6-4 and TRBJ2-1; maybe TRBD1 (6 bases). This CDR3 is built from 15 residues. The germline V gene encodes CDR1 MRHNA and CDR2 SNTAGT. Deletions cut 2 bases from V and 4 bases from J, with 12 bases between. For the CDR3, the DNA is TGTGCCAGCAGTGACGGTGCAGGGGAGTACAATGAGCAGTTCTTC. It is translated as CASSDGAGEYNEQFF.

The rearrangement links TRBV25-1 to TRBJ2-5, with 7 bases that match TRBD2. The J segment lost 5 bases and the V segment lost 5 bases, leaving 2 bases of the junction unmatched. Germline V gene sequence: CDR1 MGHDK, CDR2 SYGVNS. The CDR3 runs to 12 residues. This chain's CDR3 is CASSRGDETQYF. CDR3 DNA sequence: TGTGCCAGCAGTCGGGGGGATGAGACCCAGTACTTC.

The rearrangement joins TRBV5-6 to TRBJ1-2; D is ambiguous. CDR1 SGHDT and CDR2 YYEEEE come from the germline V gene. The CDR3 length is 14 residues. V shed 7 bases and J shed 8 bases, with 21 bases lying between them. CDR3 DNA: TGTGCCAGCGCCAAAGGGAACCCCTCTAGCGGCTACACCTTC. It translates to CASAKGNPSSGYTF.

V gene TRBV27 combines with J gene TRBJ1-5; D is possibly TRBD1 (5 bases). The ends were cut back, 5 bases at V and 0 bases at J, with 11 bases in the middle. This CDR3 region has 15 residues. The germline V gene has CDR1 MNHEY and CDR2 SMNVEV (reference sequence). The CDR3 spells CASSLGGYSNQPQHF. The CDR3 DNA reads TGTGCCAGCAGTCTGGGGGGGTATAGCAATCAGCCCCAGCATTTT.

The genes are TRBV9 and TRBJ2-2; possibly TRBD1 for D (5 bases). This CDR3 has 19 amino acids. From germline, CDR1 is SGDLS and CDR2 YYNGEE. The V gene lost 0 bases and the J gene lost 0 bases, with 18 bases spanning the gap. In DNA form, the CDR3 reads TGTGCCAGCAGCGTAGTTTATGGCAGGGAAGACGCGAACACCGGGGAGCTGTTTTTT. Its protein product is CASSVVYGREDANTGELFF.

The chain combines TRBV27 with TRBJ1-1; D unresolved. V lost 6 bases to trimming and J lost 5 bases, with 16 bases between them. The CDR3 runs to 14 residues. Germline CDR1 MNHEY, CDR2 SMNVEV (reference sequence). In nucleotides, the CDR3 is TGTGCCAGCAGACTACACCGGGGAGGGACTGAAGCTTTCTTT. This sequence encodes CASRLHRGGTEAFF.

This clone was observed a handful of times. The CDR3 is CASSYSWLATYEQYF. The CDR3 DNA sequence: TGTGCCAGCAGTTATTCCTGGCTAGCTACCTACGAGCAGTACTTC. The chain employs TRBV6-5 and TRBJ2-7; maybe TRBD2 (5 bases). The CDR3 length is 15 residues. V was pared by 3 bases and J by 2 bases, with 14 bases between. CDR1 is MNHEY, CDR2 SVGAGI, per germline.

The genes are TRBV27 and TRBJ1-1; D possibly corresponds to TRBD1 (5 bases). This CDR3 contains 13 residues. V was trimmed by 3 bases and J by 5 bases, leaving 10 bases between them. Germline V gene lookup returns CDR1 MNHEY and CDR2 SMNVEV (reference sequence). The chain's CDR3 is CASSFDSMTEAFF. CDR3 nucleotides: TGTGCCAGCAGTTTCGACAGTATGACTGAAGCTTTCTTT.

V usage is TRBV2 and J usage is TRBJ2-1; TRBD1 matches at 8 bases. Germline V gives CDR1 SNHLY, CDR2 FYNNEI. The CDR3 loop spans 17 amino acids. J gave up 4 bases and V 2 bases, and 10 bases lay outside the gene matches. The CDR3 loop reads CASSESLLRGPYNEQFF. The CDR3 nucleotides read TGTGCCAGCAGTGAAAGTTTACTCAGGGGGCCTTACAATGAGCAGTTCTTC.

The chain has TRBV11-2 and TRBJ2-3; 8 bases fit TRBD2. The CDR3 sequence is 18 residues long. CDR1 is SGHAT, CDR2 FQNNGV, per germline. Trimming at V came to 5 bases and at J to 0 bases, leaving 13 bases not matched to a gene. The CDR3 spells CASSPHRMTSVSTDTQYF. DNA of the CDR3: TGTGCCAGCAGCCCCCACCGGATGACTAGCGTTAGCACAGATACGCAGTATTTT.

J is TRBJ1-1 and V is TRBV4-3; TRBD1 agrees at 10 bases. Germline lookup yields CDR1 LGHNA and CDR2 YSLEER. The CDR3 has 17 amino acids. Germline trimming cut 0 bases from V and 3 bases from J; bases unmatched to any gene: 7. CDR3 nucleotide sequence: TGCGCCAGCAGCCAAGAGAGACAGGGGGCTTTTCACACTGAAGCTTTCTTT. Its protein is CASSQERQGAFHTEAFF.

The V gene is TRBV5-6, the J gene TRBJ1-2; D is unclear. The germline V and J ends were trimmed by 0 bases and 4 bases, with 4 bases remaining between them. The V gene's germline CDR1 is SGHDT and CDR2 YYEEEE. The CDR3 consists of 12 residues. Here the CDR3 reads CASSLVSYGYTF. CDR3 in DNA: TGTGCCAGCAGCTTGGTCTCCTATGGCTACACCTTC. Filled out from reference TRBV5-6 and TRBJ1-2, the complete variable domain reads DAGVTQSPTHLIKTRGQQVTLRCSPKSGHDTVSWYQQALGQGPQFIFQYYEEEERQRGNFPDRFSGHQFPNYSSELNVNALLLGDSALYLCASSLVSYGYTFGSGTRLTVV.